Below, 23 T cell receptor beta chains from the same sample are listed, as sequenced in a study of T cells in Graves' hyperthyroidism and ophthalmopathy (dated by TCRdb to the late 2010s). Libraries came from multiplex PCR. Data came from an Illumina HiSeq 2000. Amplification of TCR beta CDR3 regions was carried out from RNA transcripts. The first round of RT-PCR for the TCR CDR3 was performed with the HTBI primer set and the Qiagen OneStep RT-PCR kit. The public reads were reanalyzed by TCRdb: fastp trimming at Q25, MiXCR alignment, in-frame beta chains only. Duplicate CDR3 protein sequences are folded into a single record with the most common DNA and genes. The sample records under 350,000 distinct CDR3 sequences, roughly an eighth of which are singletons. The ten largest clones capture 30% to 40% of the sample. The material sequenced was blood. The receptor source for this set is a woman between 40 and 55 years old with Graves' ophthalmopathy.

The V and J genes are TRBV18 and TRBJ1-2, with TRBD1 as a possible D gene (6 bases). This CDR3 is built from 14 residues. Germline CDR1 and CDR2: KGHSH and LQKENI. Trimming pared 6 bases from V and 3 bases from J, leaving 14 bases between. The chain's CDR3 is CASSKTGEYYGYTF. The CDR3 nucleotides are TGTGCCAGCTCCAAGACAGGCGAATACTATGGCTACACCTTC.

This clonotype was counted ten times or more. The chain has TRBV2 and TRBJ1-2; possible D gene TRBD1, 5 bases. The CDR3 is made up of 15 amino acids. Germline V gene lookup returns CDR1 SNHLY and CDR2 FYNNEI. V was trimmed by 1 base and J by 0 bases, leaving 9 bases between them. CDR3 sequence: CASSEGTLPNYGYTF. Here the CDR3 DNA reads TGTGCCAGCAGTGAAGGGACATTGCCTAACTATGGCTACACCTTC.

This clonotype was counted many times. V is TRBV10-2 and J is TRBJ2-1; 11 nucleotides line up with TRBD1. V lost 3 bases, J lost 8 bases, and 6 bases stayed unmatched. CDR3 length: 15 amino acids. The germline CDR1 and CDR2 sequences are WSHSY and SAAADI. This chain's CDR3 is CASSEMRTGGHEQFF. In nucleotides, the CDR3 is TGCGCCAGCAGTGAAATGAGGACAGGGGGCCATGAGCAGTTCTTC.

This clonotype was counted ten times or more. The chain carries TRBV29-1 and TRBJ2-7; no clear D. Germline values: CDR1 SQVTM, CDR2 ANQGSEA. The CDR3 is made up of 12 amino acids. V lost 4 bases and J 2 bases, leaving 9 bases between the germline ends. The CDR3 nucleotides are TGCAGCGTTGCGTCGGTAGCCTACGAGCAGTACTTC. Its protein is CSVASVAYEQYF.

Ten or more counts support this clonotype. The chain links TRBV3-1 to TRBJ2-3, with a tentative D call TRBD1 (5 bases). With 4 bases removed from V and 2 bases from J, the gap between germline ends came to 16 bases. In germline, CDR1 is LGHDT, CDR2 YNNKEL (reference sequence). There are 16 residues in the CDR3. The CDR3 sequence is CASSPRVPNPTDTQYF. As DNA, the CDR3 is TGTGCCAGCAGCCCCAGGGTGCCTAACCCCACAGATACGCAGTATTTT.

The chain joins TRBV5-1 to TRBJ2-7, with 10 bases that match TRBD2. The J segment lost 0 bases and the V segment lost 5 bases, leaving 5 bases of the junction unmatched. This CDR3 has 15 amino acids. Germline V lookup: CDR1 SGHRS, CDR2 YFSETQ. The CDR3 region is CASRLLAGASYEQYF. For the CDR3, the DNA is TGCGCCAGCAGACTCCTAGCGGGGGCCTCCTACGAGCAGTACTTC.

This clonotype was found many times. The chain combines TRBV5-1 with TRBJ2-1; D might be TRBD1 (6 bases). This CDR3 region has 14 residues. Trimming left V 5 bases short and J 10 bases short, with 19 bases between. CDR1 is SGHRS, CDR2 YFSETQ, per germline. CDR3 sequence (DNA): TGCGCCAGCAGTGAAACACAGGGCCGAGGGGAGCAGTTCTTC. It codes for CASSETQGRGEQFF.

This clonotype has at least ten counts. This sequence joins TRBV11-2 and TRBJ1-2; D not certain. This CDR3 is built from 12 residues. The ends were cut back, 2 bases at V and 4 bases at J, with 5 bases in the middle. CDR1 is SGHAT and CDR2 is FQNNGV in the germline V gene. CDR3 protein: CASSLQSYGYTF. The DNA for the CDR3 is TGTGCCAGCAGCTTACAGAGCTATGGCTACACCTTC.

This clonotype was observed a few times. The chain links TRBV6-1 to TRBJ2-3, with 9 positions matching TRBD2. V was clipped by 5 bases and J by 4 bases; unmatched bases: 10. The CDR3 totals 16 residues. Germline CDR1 and CDR2: MNHNS and SASEGT. CDR3 nucleotides: TGTGCCAGCAGTTCCTCAGCGGGGGGCAGATCAGATACGCAGTATTTT. It encodes CASSSSAGGRSDTQYF.

The sample holds many counts of this clonotype. V usage is TRBV6-1 and J usage is TRBJ2-5; either TRBD1 or TRBD2 may fit D (5 bases each). The germline gives CDR1 MNHNS, CDR2 SASEGT. This CDR3 contains 13 residues. The ends were cut back, 9 bases at V and 0 bases at J, with 11 bases in the middle. The CDR3 nucleotides read TGTGCCAGTAACCCGGGACACCAAGAGACCCAGTACTTC. As protein: CASNPGHQETQYF.

This clonotype has a handful of counts. The chain is built from TRBV6-1 and TRBJ2-2, with D perhaps TRBD2 (6 bases). Germline V CDR1 and CDR2: MNHNS, SASEGT. The V end lost 7 bases, the J end lost 1 base, and 10 bases lay between the germline ends. This CDR3 is 14 amino acids long. The CDR3 coding sequence is TGTGCCAGCATGAGGCGGGGGAACACCGGGGAGCTGTTTTTT. Its protein is CASMRRGNTGELFF.

This clonotype showed up many times. CDR3 nucleotides: TGTGCCAGCACAGATCTAGGGGTGATTCAGCCCCAGCATTTT. Translated: CASTDLGVIQPQHF. The V gene is TRBV2, the J gene TRBJ1-5, with TRBD1 as a possible D gene (5 bases). Germline V lookup: CDR1 SNHLY, CDR2 FYNNEI. Trimming shortened V by 7 bases and J by 6 bases, and 16 bases separated the two germline ends. The CDR3 is 14 residues long. The full variable domain, its missing parts supplied by reference TRBV2 and TRBJ1-5, is EPEVTQTPSHQVTQMGQEVILRCVPISNHLYFYWYRQILGQKVEFLVSFYNNEISEKSEIFDDQFSVERPDGSNFTLKIRSTKLEDSAMYFCASTDLGVIQPQHFGDGTRLSIL.

This clonotype was seen ten or more times. V usage is TRBV2 and J usage is TRBJ2-4; D is unresolved. The germline V gene has CDR1 SNHLY and CDR2 FYNNEI. V lost 7 bases to trimming and J lost 6 bases, with 13 bases between them. This CDR3 comprises 13 residues. This CDR3 reads CASTLLGVNIQYF. In DNA, the CDR3 is TGTGCCAGCACCCTTCTTGGGGTAAACATTCAGTACTTC.

Many counts were recorded for this clonotype. The rearrangement links TRBV12-3 or TRBV12-4 to TRBJ1-5; D might be TRBD1 (5 bases). The V end lost 3 bases, the J end lost 1 base, and 10 bases lay between the germline ends. The CDR3 consists of 15 residues. CDR3 in amino acids: CASSLGDSSNQPQHF. The CDR3 nucleotides are TGTGCCAGCAGTTTGGGGGACTCCAGCAATCAGCCCCAGCATTTT.

This clonotype was seen repeatedly, ten times or more. The J gene is TRBJ2-3, the V gene TRBV2; 12 nucleotides align to TRBD1. This CDR3 spans 15 amino acids. J gave up 7 bases and V 5 bases, and 7 bases lay outside the gene matches. Germline values: CDR1 SNHLY, CDR2 FYNNEI. DNA for the CDR3: TGTGCCAGCAGTTCCGGGACAGGGGGCTCGAATACGCAGTATTTT. As protein: CASSSGTGGSNTQYF. The full variable domain, in which reference TRBV2 and TRBJ2-3 provide the parts outside the CDR3, is EPEVTQTPSHQVTQMGQEVILRCVPISNHLYFYWYRQILGQKVEFLVSFYNNEISEKSEIFDDQFSVERPDGSNFTLKIRSTKLEDSAMYFCASSSGTGGSNTQYFGPGTRLTVL.

The chain joins TRBV7-9 to TRBJ1-5, with TRBD1 matching over 8 bases. V lost 1 base, J lost 0 bases, and 11 bases stayed unmatched. The CDR3 is made up of 19 amino acids. Germline assignment: CDR1 SEHNR and CDR2 FQNEAQ (reference sequence). The CDR3 protein is CASSLDPRVDRASNQPQHF. In DNA form, the CDR3 reads TGTGCCAGCAGCTTAGATCCCCGGGTGGACAGGGCTAGCAATCAGCCCCAGCATTTT.

This clonotype was counted between two and nine times. The chain combines TRBV7-2 with TRBJ2-1; no reliable D call. V lost 2 bases and J lost 6, with 8 bases in between. Germline-derived CDR1 and CDR2 are SGHTA and FQGNSA. CDR3 length equals 13 residues. The CDR3 is CASSLLPLNEQFF. In DNA form, the CDR3 reads TGTGCCAGCAGCTTACTACCGCTCAATGAGCAGTTCTTC.

This clonotype showed up just a few times. The chain is built from TRBV7-8 and TRBJ1-2; maybe TRBD1 (5 bases). Trimming shortened V by 4 bases and J by 2 bases, and 8 bases separated the two germline ends. The CDR3 is 13 amino acids. Germline V lookup: CDR1 SGHVS, CDR2 FQNEAQ. The CDR3 DNA reads as TGTGCCAGCAGCTACGGGGGGAACTATGGCTACACCTTC. It encodes CASSYGGNYGYTF.

This clonotype showed up many times. The chain is built from TRBV7-2 and TRBJ2-3; 10 nucleotides align to TRBD2. Germline V gene lookup returns CDR1 SGHTA and CDR2 FQGNSA. Losses at the gene ends were 5 bases for V and 4 bases for J; bases not matched to a gene: 15. This CDR3 has 18 amino acids. DNA for the CDR3: TGTGCCAGCAGCCCCTGGACTAGCGGAACCTTACCGGCAGATACGCAGTATTTT. It yields the protein CASSPWTSGTLPADTQYF.

In its sample, this clonotype was seen a few times. The V and J genes are TRBV6-1 and TRBJ2-7; D gene uncertain. The germline V gene has CDR1 MNHNS and CDR2 SASEGT. V lost 6 bases, J lost 3 bases, and 15 bases lay in between. The CDR3 is 14 amino acids. This CDR3 reads CASSEMVQRYEQYF. CDR3 coding DNA: TGTGCCAGCAGCGAGATGGTCCAGCGCTACGAGCAGTACTTC.

Only a few counts were recorded for this clonotype. The chain carries TRBV9 and TRBJ2-3; unclear D gene. CDR1 is SGDLS, CDR2 YYNGEE, per germline. V dropped 6 bases and J dropped 0 bases, with 11 bases sitting between them. This CDR3 spans 14 amino acids. This CDR3 reads CASTLDPSTDTQYF. In nucleotides, the CDR3 is TGTGCCAGCACCCTGGACCCTAGCACAGATACGCAGTATTTT.

About this clonotype: This may be a read error: a much more frequent sequence differs by one nucleotide. This chain links TRBV28 with TRBJ2-4; 10 nucleotides align to TRBD2. CDR1 MDHEN and CDR2 SYDVKM come from the germline V gene. The CDR3 is made up of 17 amino acids. CDR3 DNA sequence: TGTGCCGGCAGGCCGGTCGGGACTAGCGTTGCCAAAAACATTCAGTACTTC. The encoded protein is CAGRPVGTSVAKNIQYF.

This clonotype showed up many times. The J gene is TRBJ2-7, the V gene TRBV20-1, with 7 bases that match TRBD1. The J segment lost 1 base and the V segment lost 5 bases, leaving 11 bases of the junction unmatched. Germline V gene data show CDR1 as DFQATT and CDR2 as SNEGSKA (reference sequence). This CDR3 comprises 15 residues. The CDR3 nucleotides read TGCAGTGCTCAGCCACAGGGGCGTCATTCCTACGAGCAGTACTTC. Its translation is CSAQPQGRHSYEQYF.